The 31 T cell receptor beta chains reported below all come from one sample, sequenced in a study of monozygotic twins with inflammatory bowel disease. TCRdb reanalyzed the 5' RACE reads and collapses them to one entry per CDR3 protein, without DNA. This table lists some 450,000 distinct CDR3 sequences. The sample consisted of blood. These receptors all come from a human donor with ulcerative colitis or Crohn's disease, or a healthy co-twin of an affected twin (not recorded which).

The rearrangement joins TRBV5-1 to TRBJ2-5; TCRdb names TRBD1, which stays unverified in the absence of DNA. CDR1 is SGHRS and CDR2 is YFSETQ in the germline V gene. This CDR3 comprises 13 residues. CDR3 loop: CASSFQGRETQYF.

The rearrangement uses TRBV20-1 and TRBJ2-7; TCRdb's D gene call, TRBD2, goes unchecked for lack of DNA. Germline CDR1 reads DFQATT; CDR2 reads SNEGSKA (reference sequence). This CDR3 is 13 amino acids long. The CDR3 sequence is CSASYRGIYEQYF.

The rearrangement links TRBV12-3 or TRBV12-4 to TRBJ1-4. This CDR3 region has 14 residues. CDR3: CASSWREGDEKLFF.

The chain combines TRBV5-1 with TRBJ2-5; TCRdb reports TRBD1, a call that lacks DNA to check it against. CDR3 length equals 17 residues. Per germline, CDR1 SGHRS and CDR2 YFSETQ. CDR3 residues: CASSSGTGGLMKETQYF.

The rearrangement links TRBV7-2 to TRBJ2-7; TCRdb reports TRBD2, a call that lacks DNA to check it against. Per the germline V gene, CDR1 is SGHTA and CDR2 is FQGNSA. The CDR3 length is 14 residues. CDR3 residues: CASSSRLAGYEQYF.

The rearrangement links TRBV7-2 to TRBJ1-4; without DNA, the TCRdb call of TRBD1 cannot be checked. The CDR3 runs 12 residues. The germline CDR1 and CDR2 sequences are SGHTA and FQGNSA. The CDR3 here is CASSSQGEKLFF.

The rearrangement joins TRBV15 to TRBJ1-6; TCRdb designates TRBD1, a call that cannot be tested without DNA. Germline V gene data show CDR1 as LNHNV and CDR2 as YYDKDF (reference sequence). This CDR3 is 14 amino acids long. CDR3 protein: CATSNQGNNSPLHF.

The chain links TRBV7-3 to TRBJ2-7; the D call from TCRdb, TRBD1, cannot be confirmed without DNA. Germline V gene lookup returns CDR1 SGHTA and CDR2 FQGTGA. The CDR3 consists of 13 residues. CDR3 loop: CASSAGTGYEQYF. Supplemented by reference TRBV7-3 and TRBJ2-7, the full variable domain reads GAGVSQTPSNKVTEKGKYVELRCDPISGHTALYWYRQSLGQGPEFLIYFQGTGAADDSGLPNDRFFAVRPEGSVSTLKIQRTERGDSAVYLCASSAGTGYEQYFGPGTRLTVT.

The chain is built from TRBV7-3 and TRBJ2-1; TCRdb selects TRBD2, and the lack of DNA leaves this call unchecked. From germline, CDR1 is SGHTA and CDR2 FQGTGA. The CDR3 spans 15 residues. This CDR3 reads CASSPAVINHNEQFF.

The rearrangement uses TRBV19 and TRBJ2-7; the TCRdb call, TRBD1, lacks DNA for checking. The CDR3 is made up of 13 amino acids. Germline V gene data show CDR1 as LNHDA and CDR2 as SQIVND (reference sequence). This chain's CDR3 is CASSRGYYYEQYF. Using reference TRBV19 and TRBJ2-7 for the parts outside the CDR3, the full variable domain is DGGITQSPKYLFRKEGQNVTLSCEQNLNHDAMYWYRQDPGQGLRLIYYSQIVNDFQKGDIAEGYSVSREKKESFPLTVTSAQKNPTAFYLCASSRGYYYEQYFGPGTRLTVT.

V is TRBV25-1 and J is TRBJ2-1. CDR3 length: 15 residues. CDR1 and CDR2 (germline): MGHDK, SYGVNS. The CDR3 loop reads CASSDYVSSYNEQFF.

This chain links TRBV6-5 with TRBJ2-3. CDR1 and CDR2 (germline): MNHEY, SVGAGI. The CDR3 runs 16 residues. The CDR3 is CASSYSRQAKADTQYF.

This CDR3 reads CASSSTPQDTQYF. The chain carries TRBV3-1 and TRBJ2-3; as DNA is missing, the TRBD1 call by TCRdb cannot be tested. This CDR3 spans 13 amino acids. Looked up from germline, CDR1 is LGHDT and CDR2 is YNNKEL (reference sequence).

The genes are TRBV7-9 and TRBJ2-2. The CDR3 is 14 amino acids. CDR1 SEHNR and CDR2 FQNEAQ come from the germline V gene (reference sequence). The CDR3 reads CASSLISDTGELFF. Full variable domain (outside the CDR3, taken from reference TRBV7-9 and TRBJ2-2): DTGVSQNPRHKITKRGQNVTFRCDPISEHNRLYWYRQTLGQGPEFLTYFQNEAQLEKSRLLSDRFSAERPKGSFSTLEIQRTEQGDSAMYLCASSLISDTGELFFGEGSRLTVL.

The gene calls are TRBV19 and TRBJ1-6. CDR1 and CDR2 (germline): LNHDA, SQIVND (reference sequence). The CDR3 consists of 13 residues. The CDR3 region is CASTLGTNSPLHF.

The chain employs TRBV12-3 or TRBV12-4 and TRBJ1-1; TCRdb selects TRBD1, and the lack of DNA leaves this call unchecked. The CDR3 has 13 residues. The CDR3 is CASSLAGATEAFF.

The chain has TRBV9 and TRBJ2-5. The CDR3 runs 14 residues. The germline V gene encodes CDR1 SGDLS and CDR2 YYNGEE. CDR3 in amino acids: CASSVATGQETQYF.

The chain carries TRBV6-6 and TRBJ2-7. The CDR3 has 12 residues. Per the germline V gene, CDR1 is MNHNY and CDR2 is SVGAGI (reference sequence). The CDR3 sequence is CASSYPEREQYF.

The chain has TRBV20-1 and TRBJ2-1; TCRdb gives TRBD2 as the D gene, but with no DNA this cannot be confirmed. The CDR3 spans 16 residues. The germline CDR1 and CDR2 sequences are DFQATT and SNEGSKA (reference sequence). CDR3 sequence reads: CSAADPRGGSYNEQFF.

The chain has TRBV9 and TRBJ2-2; without DNA, the TCRdb call of TRBD1 cannot be checked. Per the germline V gene, CDR1 is SGDLS and CDR2 is YYNGEE. This CDR3 contains 16 residues. The CDR3 is CASSPRTGVTTGELFF. The full variable domain, its missing parts supplied by reference TRBV9 and TRBJ2-2, is DSGVTQTPKHLITATGQRVTLRCSPRSGDLSVYWYQQSLDQGLQFLIQYYNGEERAKGNILERFSAQQFPDLHSELNLSSLELGDSALYFCASSPRTGVTTGELFFGEGSRLTVL.

The rearrangement links TRBV27 to TRBJ2-1; the D gene TCRdb calls, TRBD1, cannot be checked with no DNA. Looked up from germline, CDR1 is MNHEY and CDR2 is SMNVEV (reference sequence). The CDR3 is made up of 17 amino acids. CDR3 sequence: CASSLSKGTGLVNEQFF.

The rearrangement links TRBV9 to TRBJ1-2; TCRdb outputs TRBD1, but without DNA this stays unchecked. Germline V gene sequence: CDR1 SGDLS, CDR2 YYNGEE. This CDR3 has 14 amino acids. The CDR3 loop is CASSGGGMPSGYTF.

V usage is TRBV2 and J usage is TRBJ1-2; without DNA, the TCRdb call of TRBD1 cannot be checked. CDR1 is SNHLY, CDR2 FYNNEI, per germline. The CDR3 has 15 amino acids. Here the CDR3 reads CASSDSQGASYGYTF.

The chain carries TRBV27 and TRBJ1-1; TCRdb outputs TRBD1, but without DNA this stays unchecked. The V gene's germline CDR1 is MNHEY and CDR2 SMNVEV (reference sequence). The CDR3 consists of 14 residues. Here the CDR3 reads CASGPSGGMTEAFF.

The V and J genes are TRBV20-1 and TRBJ2-1; the TCRdb D gene call, TRBD2, has no DNA to confirm it. The germline V gene encodes CDR1 DFQATT and CDR2 SNEGSKA (reference sequence). This CDR3 is built from 14 residues. The CDR3 loop is CSALGTSVYNEQFF.

CDR3 sequence: CASSLRRDIYNEQFF. This chain uses TRBV5-6 with TRBJ2-1; TCRdb gives TRBD1 as the D gene, but with no DNA this cannot be confirmed. Germline CDR1 is SGHDT and CDR2 is YYEEEE. The CDR3 has 15 amino acids.

CDR3 region: CSARGGRDQPQHF. The chain employs TRBV20-1 and TRBJ1-5. CDR3 size: 13 residues. CDR1 is DFQATT and CDR2 is SNEGSKA in the germline V gene (reference sequence).

The rearrangement links TRBV2 to TRBJ2-2; TCRdb gives TRBD2 as the D gene, but with no DNA this cannot be confirmed. Germline CDR1 SNHLY, CDR2 FYNNEI. The length of the CDR3 is 19 residues. The CDR3 is CASRDGLAGGTINTGELFF.

This chain links TRBV12-3 or TRBV12-4 with TRBJ1-4. The CDR3 is 13 residues long. CDR3: CASSPRGPEKLFF.

CDR3 sequence: CATRKGLAPDTQYF. This sequence joins TRBV12-3 or TRBV12-4 and TRBJ2-3; TCRdb's D gene call, TRBD1, goes unchecked for lack of DNA. The CDR3 totals 14 residues.

The rearrangement links TRBV7-9 to TRBJ2-1. This CDR3 contains 12 residues. CDR1 is SEHNR and CDR2 is FQNEAQ in the germline V gene (reference sequence). This CDR3 is CASSLGVHEQFF.